This entry is about one T cell receptor beta chain. Germline V gene sequence: CDR1 LNHDA, CDR2 SQIVND (reference sequence). V trimming: 6 bases; J trimming: 9 bases; junction bases outside the gene matches: 5. The CDR3 contains 13 residues. The sample belongs to a study of cytomegalovirus exposure and HLA in healthy donors. For the study at large: Early release data held about 92 million unique TCRs from HLA-typed donors.

PCR involved 60 Vbeta and 13 Jbeta primers. Produced via immunoSEQ multiplex PCR; TCRdb's table is partial and in-frame only. The sample contains over 150,000 clones, approximately 80% of which appear only once. The sequencing sample was made of PBMCs. The sequence came from a woman between 40 and 55 years old in good health and CMV-seropositive. The genes are TRBV19 and TRBJ1-5; 10 bases map to TRBD1. CDR3 sequence: CASRGTGEGPQHF. The CDR3 region has the DNA TGTGCCAGTAGGGGGACAGGGGAAGGGCCCCAGCATTTT. Based on the CDR3 plus reference TRBV19 and TRBJ1-5, the full variable domain is DGGITQSPKYLFRKEGQNVTLSCEQNLNHDAMYWYRQDPGQGLRLIYYSQIVNDFQKGDIAEGYSVSREKKESFPLTVTSAQKNPTAFYLCASRGTGEGPQHFGDGTRLSIL.